Each of the 25 T cell receptor beta chains below was sequenced from the same sample in a study of Graves' ophthalmopathy and Graves' hyperthyroidism. RNA transcripts were the template, and TCR beta CDR3 regions were amplified from them. The workflow started with a first-round RT-PCR run with HTBI primers and then moved on to a second-round multiplex PCR. TCRdb re-called the multiplex PCR reads through MiXCR, storing one row per CDR3 protein. The profile covers about 550,000 distinct CDR3 sequences, with approximately 35% appearing a single time and about 4.6% taken by the ten largest. Sequenced input: peripheral blood or thyroid tissue (not recorded which). These receptors were obtained from an adult man with Graves' hyperthyroidism.

In its sample, this clonotype was seen many times. This rearrangement joins TRBV6-1 to TRBJ1-1; D is uncertain. The germline CDR1 and CDR2 sequences are MNHNS and SASEGT. Trimming removed 2 bases from V and 4 bases from J, with 8 bases in between. The CDR3 runs 13 residues. The CDR3 loop is CASSENESTEAFF. CDR3 sequence (DNA): TGTGCCAGCAGTGAAAACGAGAGCACTGAAGCTTTCTTT.

The table lists this clonotype with a few counts. CDR3 in DNA: TGTGCCAGCAGTTTCATAGCTCCCGGGAAAAAGTACTTC. It yields the protein CASSFIAPGKKYF. V usage is TRBV27 and J usage is TRBJ2-7; D is possibly TRBD2 (5 bases). The CDR3 is made up of 13 amino acids. V was trimmed by 3 bases and J by 11 bases, leaving 17 bases between them. Germline V gives CDR1 MNHEY, CDR2 SMNVEV (reference sequence).

This clonotype has at least ten counts. The V and J genes are TRBV3-1 and TRBJ1-6; 9 nucleotides align to TRBD1. The J segment lost 8 bases and the V segment lost 3 bases, leaving 5 bases of the junction unmatched. The CDR3 contains 15 residues. Germline V gives CDR1 LGHDT, CDR2 YNNKEL (reference sequence). In nucleotides, the CDR3 is TGTGCCAGCAGCCAGGACAGGGGCGGGGATTCACCCCTCCACTTT. Translated, it gives CASSQDRGGDSPLHF. Full variable domain (outside the CDR3, taken from reference TRBV3-1 and TRBJ1-6): DTAVSQTPKYLVTQMGNDKSIKCEQNLGHDTMYWYKQDSKKFLKIMFSYNNKELIINETVPNRFSPKSPDKAHLNLHINSLELGDSAVYFCASSQDRGGDSPLHFGNGTRLTVT.

With regard to this clonotype: Its ends do not fully match the called genes, so a read error is possible. The chain employs TRBV5-4 and TRBJ2-2, with D possibly being TRBD1 (6 bases). CDR1 SGHNT and CDR2 YYREEE come from the germline V gene (reference sequence). The CDR3 spans 14 residues. DNA of the CDR3: TGTGCCAGCAGCTTCCAGGGGAACACCGGGGAGCCGTTTTTT. It yields the protein CASSFQGNTGEPFF.

The rearrangement links TRBV5-5 to TRBJ2-6; tentative D call: TRBD1 (6 bases). Germline values: CDR1 SGHKS, CDR2 YYEKEE (reference sequence). The germline V and J ends were trimmed by 7 bases and 2 bases, with 16 bases remaining between them. The CDR3 runs 16 residues. The CDR3 coding sequence is TGTGCCAGCTCACCTATACAGGGACCTGGGGCCAACGTCCTGACTTTC. As protein: CASSPIQGPGANVLTF.

The table lists this clonotype with many counts. The chain uses TRBV29-1 and TRBJ1-4; no clear D. Germline lookup yields CDR1 SQVTM and CDR2 ANQGSEA. The CDR3 runs 14 residues. Trimming removed 7 bases at V and 5 bases at J, with 17 bases between. In DNA, the CDR3 is TGCAGCGCCGCGGACGAAATCGGCAATGAAAAACTGTTTTTT. Translation gives CSAADEIGNEKLFF.

This clonotype was observed many times. The chain employs TRBV29-1 and TRBJ2-3, with D tentatively TRBD1 (6 bases). Per the germline V gene, CDR1 is SQVTM and CDR2 is ANQGSEA. The CDR3 consists of 13 residues. V was shortened by 7 bases and J by 1 base, with 12 bases between the two germline ends. Here the CDR3 reads CSATGGGTDTQYF. In DNA form, the CDR3 reads TGCAGCGCGACAGGAGGTGGCACAGATACGCAGTATTTT.

In the case of this clonotype: Germline is not matched at one junction end, which may reflect a read error. The rearrangement uses TRBV4-1 and TRBJ1-4; D remains unclear. In germline, CDR1 is MGHRA, CDR2 YSYEKL. CDR3 length equals 16 residues. CDR3 residues: CASSQVITATNEELFF. The CDR3, as DNA: TGCGCCAGCAGCCAAGTGATAACAGCAACTAATGAAGAACTGTTTTTT.

The chain links TRBV11-2 to TRBJ2-3; D gene uncertain. CDR3 length: 15 amino acids. Per the germline V gene, CDR1 is SGHAT and CDR2 is FQNNGV. Deletions cut 4 bases from V and 5 bases from J, with 16 bases between. CDR3 DNA sequence: TGTGCCAGCAGCTGGAAGACTCCTTTGGGAGATACGCAGTATTTT. It translates to CASSWKTPLGDTQYF.

The sample holds many counts of this clonotype. CDR3 in amino acids: CASSVGTSGSGETQYF. CDR3 bases: TGTGCCAGCAGCGTGGGGACTAGCGGGAGCGGGGAGACCCAGTACTTC. V usage is TRBV9 and J usage is TRBJ2-5; 14 nucleotides agree with TRBD2. Germline assignment: CDR1 SGDLS and CDR2 YYNGEE. The CDR3 runs to 16 residues. V dropped 2 bases and J dropped 5; count of bases not matched to a gene: 5. Full variable domain (missing parts from reference TRBV9 and TRBJ2-5): DSGVTQTPKHLITATGQRVTLRCSPRSGDLSVYWYQQSLDQGLQFLIQYYNGEERAKGNILERFSAQQFPDLHSELNLSSLELGDSALYFCASSVGTSGSGETQYFGPGTRLLVL.

The V gene is TRBV24-1, the J gene TRBJ1-4; D gene ambiguous. The CDR3 spans 15 residues. The V end lost 12 bases, the J end lost 13 bases, and 29 bases lay between the germline ends. Germline V gene lookup returns CDR1 KGHDR and CDR2 SFDVKD. The CDR3: CASARGAGVLSRLFF. The CDR3, as DNA: TGTGCCTCCGCCCGAGGAGCGGGAGTCCTTTCCCGACTGTTTTTT.

Concerning this clonotype itself: A much larger clone differs from this one at a single base, so this may be a read error. The chain recombines TRBV12-3 or TRBV12-4 with TRBJ2-5; tentative D call: TRBD2 (5 bases). Between the trimmed V and J ends, which lost 6 bases and 9 bases, there was a span of 14 bases. The CDR3 runs 12 residues. The CDR3 region has the DNA TGTGCCAGCAGCCTATACTTGGAGGCCCAGTACTTC. It yields the protein CASSLYLEAQYF.

About this clonotype itself: This may stem from a read error, because a much larger clone lies one nucleotide away. This chain joins TRBV2 and TRBJ1-1; D may be TRBD1 (6 bases). Germline loops: CDR1 SNHLY, CDR2 FYNNEI. This CDR3 region has 15 residues. V lost 5 bases to trimming and J lost 1 base, with 14 bases between them. The chain's CDR3 is CASSQAGVQNTEAFF. The CDR3 region has the DNA TGTGCCAGCAGTCAGGCAGGGGTCCAGAACACTGAAGCTTTCTTT.

This clonotype was seen ten or more times. J is TRBJ2-7 and V is TRBV15; tentatively, D is TRBD1 or TRBD2 (5 bases each). CDR3 length equals 14 residues. Per germline, CDR1 LNHNV and CDR2 YYDKDF (reference sequence). The V and J ends lost 3 bases and 4 bases respectively, with 13 bases between them. The CDR3, as DNA: TGTGCCACCAGCAGGAGCCGAGGGGAATACGAGCAGTACTTC. Translated, it gives CATSRSRGEYEQYF.

This clonotype turned up a few times. V usage is TRBV28 and J usage is TRBJ2-5; 7 bases align to TRBD1. This CDR3 contains 16 residues. The junction had 15 bases not matched to a gene; V was cut back by 5 bases and J by 6 bases. Germline CDR1 is MDHEN and CDR2 is SYDVKM. The CDR3 DNA reads as TGTGCCAGCAGTAGTAATCGGGACAGTTATTTACAGACCCAGTACTTC. It encodes CASSSNRDSYLQTQYF. The whole variable domain, filled in from reference TRBV28 and TRBJ2-5, reads DVKVTQSSRYLVKRTGEKVFLECVQDMDHENMFWYRQDPGLGLRLIYFSYDVKMKEKGDIPEGYSVSREKKERFSLILESASTNQTSMYLCASSSNRDSYLQTQYFGPGTRLLVL.

This clonotype was counted many times. The chain uses TRBV14 and TRBJ2-5; D not resolved. Germline V CDR1 and CDR2: SGHDN, FVKESK. V was pared by 0 bases and J by 1 base, with 15 bases between. The CDR3 totals 17 residues. CDR3 in DNA: TGTGCCAGCAGCCAAGAACGTGGTAGGAGCCTCCAAGAGACCCAGTACTTC. The encoded protein is CASSQERGRSLQETQYF.

This rearrangement joins TRBV5-8 to TRBJ2-2; 9 bases are shared with TRBD1. This CDR3 region has 16 residues. V trimming: 4 bases; J trimming: 5 bases; junction bases outside the gene matches: 9. The V gene's germline CDR1 is SGHTS and CDR2 YDEGEE. As DNA, the CDR3 is TGTGCCAGCAGCCCCTCGACAGGGGGAGGAACCGGGGAGCTGTTTTTT. This encodes CASSPSTGGGTGELFF.

At least ten counts were recorded for this clonotype. The chain carries TRBV29-1 and TRBJ2-7; the match to TRBD2 covers 7 bases. CDR1 SQVTM and CDR2 ANQGSEA come from the germline V gene. This CDR3 region has 14 residues. Trimming at V came to 6 bases and at J to 2 bases, leaving 10 bases not matched to a gene. CDR3 bases: TGCAGCGTCGGCGCCGGGACTACTGCCTACGAGCAGTACTTC. This translates into CSVGAGTTAYEQYF.

In the case of this clonotype: A much more abundant neighbour one base away suggests this may be a read error. This CDR3 fails to terminate in the conserved phenylalanine or tryptophan, so it likely reflects a read error. The chain recombines TRBV4-1 with TRBJ1-4; TRBD1 matches at 7 bases. The CDR3 sequence is 16 residues long. V lost 3 bases to trimming and J lost 5 bases; unmatched junction nucleotides: 9. Germline lookup yields CDR1 MGHRA and CDR2 YSYEKL. CDR3 sequence: CASSQRGTGANEKLFL. The CDR3 bases are TGCGCCAGCAGCCAGCGGGGAACAGGGGCAAATGAAAAACTGTTTTTG.

This clonotype was found many times. CDR3 sequence (DNA): TGTGCCAGCAGCGGCCACCTAGGGACAGTCTATGGCTACACCTTC. Amino acids: CASSGHLGTVYGYTF. The gene calls are TRBV9 and TRBJ1-2, with TRBD1 matching over 7 bases. CDR3 length: 15 residues. The germline gives CDR1 SGDLS, CDR2 YYNGEE. The J segment lost 4 bases and the V segment lost 3 bases, leaving 9 bases of the junction unmatched.

As for this clonotype: At one boundary the junction diverges from the germline segment, which might be a read error. This chain joins TRBV7-2 and TRBJ2-7, with 12 positions matching TRBD1. This CDR3 spans 15 amino acids. CDR1 and CDR2 (germline): SGHTA, FQGNSA. Here the CDR3 DNA reads TGTGCCGGCAGCCAAGGGGGACAGGGGGCGAACGAGCAGTACTTC. This codes for CAGSQGGQGANEQYF.

This clonotype was counted at least ten times. The rearrangement joins TRBV25-1 to TRBJ1-2; weak D call: TRBD1 (5 bases). Per the germline V gene, CDR1 is MGHDK and CDR2 is SYGVNS. The CDR3 spans 15 residues. With 2 bases removed from V and 3 bases from J, the gap between germline ends came to 13 bases. The CDR3 sequence: CASSERGIRDYGYTF. The CDR3 DNA is TGTGCCAGCAGTGAACGGGGGATACGTGACTATGGCTACACCTTC.

This clonotype was counted many times. The rearrangement joins TRBV20-1 to TRBJ2-7; possibly TRBD2 for D (6 bases). Germline CDR1 is DFQATT and CDR2 is SNEGSKA (reference sequence). The CDR3 sequence is 15 residues long. Trimming took 6 bases from V and 3 from J, leaving 21 bases between them. The CDR3 here is CSANYPGGRGYEQYF. CDR3 coding DNA: TGCAGTGCCAACTACCCAGGCGGGCGGGGCTACGAGCAGTACTTC.

Note on this clonotype: A much larger clone lies a single base off, so this may be a read error. Here the CDR3 omits its conserved ending phenylalanine or tryptophan, so a read error is the likely source. The J gene is TRBJ1-5, the V gene TRBV12-3 or TRBV12-4; D unclear. Trimming shortened V by 4 bases and J by 3 bases, and 10 bases separated the two germline ends. CDR3 length: 14 residues. This chain's CDR3 is CASSYPTNNQPQHS. DNA for the CDR3: TGTGCCAGCAGTTACCCCACGAACAATCAGCCCCAGCATTCT.

The CDR3 protein is CASSRSYRGLHEQYF. The CDR3 region has the DNA TGTGCCAGCAGCCGATCCTACAGGGGTCTTCACGAGCAGTACTTC. This sequence joins TRBV6-1 and TRBJ2-7, with TRBD1 matching 7 bases. This CDR3 has 15 amino acids. Germline V gene lookup returns CDR1 MNHNS and CDR2 SASEGT. V dropped 6 bases and J dropped 5; count of bases not matched to a gene: 13.